This record looks at one T cell receptor beta chain sequence and its context. Its specificity is not known. The sample is drawn from a study of T cell responses to AZD1222 COVID-19 vaccine. Findings and limits, study-wide: Increased Spike-specific TCR breadth and depth were observed after two AZD1222 doses.

Trimming shortened V by 2 bases and J by 1 base, and 11 bases separated the two germline ends. Per the germline V gene, CDR1 is SEHNR and CDR2 is FQNEAQ (reference sequence). The CDR3 spans 15 residues. Sequencing was performed with immunoSEQ multiplex PCR; in TCRdb, only in-frame clones are kept and a portion is missing. The table has some 150,000 clones, roughly 84% seen once. The clonotype was recovered from an adult who received the AZD1222 COVID-19 vaccine. The source was peripheral blood, collected 28 days after the second AZD1222 dose. The V call is TRBV7-9, the J call TRBJ1-1; a possible D gene is TRBD1 (6 bases). CDR3 loop: CASSLSAGANTEAFF. The CDR3 DNA reads TGTGCCAGCAGCTTAAGTGCGGGGGCGAACACTGAAGCTTTCTTT.